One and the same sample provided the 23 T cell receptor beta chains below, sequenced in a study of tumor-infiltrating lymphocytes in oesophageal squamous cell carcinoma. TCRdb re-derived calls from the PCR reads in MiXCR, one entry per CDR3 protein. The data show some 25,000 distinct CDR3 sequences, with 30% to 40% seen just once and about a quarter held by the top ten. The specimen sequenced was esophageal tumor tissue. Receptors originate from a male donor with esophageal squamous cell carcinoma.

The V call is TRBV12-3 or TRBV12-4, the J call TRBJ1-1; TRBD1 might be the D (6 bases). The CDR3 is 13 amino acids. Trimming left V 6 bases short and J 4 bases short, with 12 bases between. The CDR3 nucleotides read TGTGCCAGCAGCCTTACAGGGCCCACTGAAGCTTTCTTT. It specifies CASSLTGPTEAFF.

The CDR3 region is CASSLTLGGQNEAFF. Here the CDR3 DNA reads TGTGCCAGCAGCTTAACGCTGGGGGGCCAGAATGAAGCTTTCTTT. The chain links TRBV7-2 to TRBJ1-1, with D tentatively TRBD1 (6 bases). V lost 2 bases to trimming and J lost 7 bases, with 17 bases between them. This CDR3 region has 15 residues. The germline gives CDR1 SGHTA, CDR2 FQGNSA.

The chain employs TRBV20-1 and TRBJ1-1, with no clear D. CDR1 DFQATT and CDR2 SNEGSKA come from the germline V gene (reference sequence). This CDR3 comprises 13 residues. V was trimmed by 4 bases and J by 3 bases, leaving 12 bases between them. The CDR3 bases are TGCAGTGCTATAGACGGAGGATACACTGAAGCTTTCTTT. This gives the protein CSAIDGGYTEAFF.

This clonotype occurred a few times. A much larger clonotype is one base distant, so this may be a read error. CDR3 sequence (DNA): TGTGCCAGCAGTAACAGGGCTTTTGAGCAGTACTTC. This encodes CASSNRAFEQYF. This rearrangement joins TRBV2 to TRBJ2-1; TRBD1 might be the D (6 bases). The J call is in doubt because the DNA end fits TRBJ2-7 better. Germline loops: CDR1 SNHLY, CDR2 FYNNEI. This CDR3 comprises 12 residues.

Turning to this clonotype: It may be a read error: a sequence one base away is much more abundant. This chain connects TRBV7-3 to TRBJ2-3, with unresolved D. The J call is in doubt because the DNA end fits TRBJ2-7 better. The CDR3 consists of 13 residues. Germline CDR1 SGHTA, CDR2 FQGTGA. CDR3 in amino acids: CASSLTAGNEQYF. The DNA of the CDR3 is TGTGCCAGCAGCTTAACTGCCGGTAATGAGCAGTACTTC.

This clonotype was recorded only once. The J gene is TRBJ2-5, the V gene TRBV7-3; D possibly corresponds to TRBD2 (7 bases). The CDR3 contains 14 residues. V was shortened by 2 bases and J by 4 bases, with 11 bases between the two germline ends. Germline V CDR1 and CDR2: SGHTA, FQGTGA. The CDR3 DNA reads TGTGCCAGCAGCTTAGGCGGGGGCAGAGAGACCCAGTACTTC. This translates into CASSLGGGRETQYF.

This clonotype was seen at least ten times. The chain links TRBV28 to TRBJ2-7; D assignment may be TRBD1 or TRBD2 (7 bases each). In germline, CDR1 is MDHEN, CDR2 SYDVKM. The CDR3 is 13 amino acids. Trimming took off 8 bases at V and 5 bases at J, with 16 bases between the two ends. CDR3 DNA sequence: TGTGCCAGCGCCCAGGGGGGGGCCCACGAGCAGTACTTC. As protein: CASAQGGAHEQYF.

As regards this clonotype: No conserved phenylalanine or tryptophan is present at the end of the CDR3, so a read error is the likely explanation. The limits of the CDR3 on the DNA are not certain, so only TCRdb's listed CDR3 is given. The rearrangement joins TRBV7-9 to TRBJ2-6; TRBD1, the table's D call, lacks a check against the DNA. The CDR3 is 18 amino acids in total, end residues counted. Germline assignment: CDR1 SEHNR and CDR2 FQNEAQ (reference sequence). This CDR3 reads CASSSADRGSRTEAFFGA.

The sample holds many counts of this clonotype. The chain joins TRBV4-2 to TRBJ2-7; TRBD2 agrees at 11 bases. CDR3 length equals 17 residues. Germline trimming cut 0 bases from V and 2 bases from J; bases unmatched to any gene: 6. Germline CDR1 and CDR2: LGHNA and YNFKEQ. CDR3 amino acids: CASSQDKGSGGAYEQYF. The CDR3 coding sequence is TGTGCCAGCAGCCAAGATAAGGGTAGCGGGGGGGCCTACGAGCAGTACTTC.

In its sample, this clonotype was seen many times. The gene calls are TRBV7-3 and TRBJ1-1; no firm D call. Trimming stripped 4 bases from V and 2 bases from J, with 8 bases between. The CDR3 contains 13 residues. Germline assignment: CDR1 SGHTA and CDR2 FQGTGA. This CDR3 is CASSSYTNTEAFF. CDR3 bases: TGTGCCAGCAGCTCGTACACTAACACTGAAGCTTTCTTT.

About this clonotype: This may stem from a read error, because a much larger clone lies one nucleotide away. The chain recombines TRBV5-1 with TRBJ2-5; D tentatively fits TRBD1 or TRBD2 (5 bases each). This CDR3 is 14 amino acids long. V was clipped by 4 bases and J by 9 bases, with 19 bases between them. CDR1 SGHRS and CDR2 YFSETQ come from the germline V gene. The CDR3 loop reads CASSPGDDSKAQYF. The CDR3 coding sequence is TGCGCCAGCAGCCCTGGGGACGATTCCAAAGCCCAGTACTTC.

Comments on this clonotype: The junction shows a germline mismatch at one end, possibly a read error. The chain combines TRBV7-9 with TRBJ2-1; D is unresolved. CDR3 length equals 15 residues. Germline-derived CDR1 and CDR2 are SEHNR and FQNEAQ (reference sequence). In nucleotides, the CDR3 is TGTGCCAGCAGCTCGGCTACAACCGTACACAATGAGCAGTTATTC. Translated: CASSSATTVHNEQLF.

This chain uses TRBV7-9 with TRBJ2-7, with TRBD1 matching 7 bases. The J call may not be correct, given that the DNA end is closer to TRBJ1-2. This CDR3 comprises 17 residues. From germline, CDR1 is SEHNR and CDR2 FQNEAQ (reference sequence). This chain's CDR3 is CASSPGGARDRTNGYTF. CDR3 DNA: TGTGCCAGCAGCCCAGGGGGGGCTCGGGACAGAACTAATGGCTACACCTTC.

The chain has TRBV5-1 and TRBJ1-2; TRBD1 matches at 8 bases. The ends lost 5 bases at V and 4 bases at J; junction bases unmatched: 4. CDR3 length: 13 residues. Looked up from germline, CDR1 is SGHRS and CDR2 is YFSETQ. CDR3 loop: CASRLTGGYGYTF. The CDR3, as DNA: TGCGCCAGCAGACTTACAGGGGGCTATGGCTACACCTTC.

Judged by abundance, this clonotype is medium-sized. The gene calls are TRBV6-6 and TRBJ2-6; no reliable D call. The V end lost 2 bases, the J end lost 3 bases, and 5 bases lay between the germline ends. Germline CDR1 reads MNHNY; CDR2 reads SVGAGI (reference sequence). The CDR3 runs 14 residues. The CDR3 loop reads CASSYIDGANVLTF. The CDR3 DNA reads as TGTGCCAGCAGTTACATTGATGGGGCCAACGTCCTGACTTTC.

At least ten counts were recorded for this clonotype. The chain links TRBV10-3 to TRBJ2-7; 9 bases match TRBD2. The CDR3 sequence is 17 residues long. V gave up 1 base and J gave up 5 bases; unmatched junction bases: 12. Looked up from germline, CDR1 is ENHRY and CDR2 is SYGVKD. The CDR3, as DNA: TGTGCCATCAGTGAGTGGTCAACACTAGCGGGCATACACGAGCAGTACTTC. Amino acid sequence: CAISEWSTLAGIHEQYF.

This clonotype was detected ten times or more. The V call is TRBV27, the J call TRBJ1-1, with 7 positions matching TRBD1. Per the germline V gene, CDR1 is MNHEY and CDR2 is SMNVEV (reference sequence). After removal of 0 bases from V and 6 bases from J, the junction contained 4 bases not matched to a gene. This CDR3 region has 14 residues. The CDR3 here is CASSLSGTVAEAFF. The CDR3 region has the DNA TGTGCCAGCAGTTTATCCGGGACAGTCGCTGAAGCTTTCTTT.

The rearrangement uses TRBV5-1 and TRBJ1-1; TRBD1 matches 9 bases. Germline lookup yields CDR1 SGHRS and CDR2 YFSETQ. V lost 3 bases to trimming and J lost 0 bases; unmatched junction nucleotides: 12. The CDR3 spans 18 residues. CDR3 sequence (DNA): TGCGCCAGCAGCTCCCCCCGGGACAGGGCGAACTTGAACACTGAAGCTTTCTTT. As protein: CASSSPRDRANLNTEAFF.

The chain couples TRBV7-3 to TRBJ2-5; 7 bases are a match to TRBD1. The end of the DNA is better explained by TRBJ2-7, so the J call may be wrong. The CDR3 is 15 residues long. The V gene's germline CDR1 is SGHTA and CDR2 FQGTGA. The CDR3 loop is CASSDNAGTDYEQYF. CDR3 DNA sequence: TGTGCCAGCAGTGATAATGCCGGGACAGATTACGAGCAGTACTTC.

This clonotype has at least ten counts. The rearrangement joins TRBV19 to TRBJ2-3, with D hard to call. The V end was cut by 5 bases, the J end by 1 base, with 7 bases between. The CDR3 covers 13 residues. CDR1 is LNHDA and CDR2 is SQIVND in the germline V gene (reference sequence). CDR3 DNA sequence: TGTGCCAGTAGTCCACAAGGCACAGATACGCAGTATTTT. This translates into CASSPQGTDTQYF.

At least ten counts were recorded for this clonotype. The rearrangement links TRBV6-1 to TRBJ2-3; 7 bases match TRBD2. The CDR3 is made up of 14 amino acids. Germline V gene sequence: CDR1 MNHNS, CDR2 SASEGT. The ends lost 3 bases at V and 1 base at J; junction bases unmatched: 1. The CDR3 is CASSDGGGTDTQYF. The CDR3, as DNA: TGTGCCAGCAGTGATGGGGGGGGCACAGATACGCAGTATTTT.

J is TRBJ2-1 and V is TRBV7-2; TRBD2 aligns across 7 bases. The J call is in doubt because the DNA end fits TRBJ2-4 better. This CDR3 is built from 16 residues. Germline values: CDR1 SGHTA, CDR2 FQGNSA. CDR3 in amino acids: CASSPGPAGAKNIQYF. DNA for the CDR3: TGTGCCAGCAGCCCAGGGCCAGCGGGGGCCAAAAACATTCAGTACTTC.

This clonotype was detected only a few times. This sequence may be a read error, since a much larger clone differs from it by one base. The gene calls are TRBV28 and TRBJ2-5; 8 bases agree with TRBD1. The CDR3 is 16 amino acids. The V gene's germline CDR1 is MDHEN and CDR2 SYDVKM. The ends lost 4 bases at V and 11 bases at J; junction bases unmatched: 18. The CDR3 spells CASSSSSGGFYNEQYF. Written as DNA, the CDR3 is TGTGCCAGCAGTTCCTCTTCAGGGGGCTTCTACAATGAGCAGTACTTC. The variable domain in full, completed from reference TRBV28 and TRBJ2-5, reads DVKVTQSSRYLVKRTGEKVFLECVQDMDHENMFWYRQDPGLGLRLIYFSYDVKMKEKGDIPEGYSVSREKKERFSLILESASTNQTSMYLCASSSSSGGFYNEQYFGPGTRLLVL.